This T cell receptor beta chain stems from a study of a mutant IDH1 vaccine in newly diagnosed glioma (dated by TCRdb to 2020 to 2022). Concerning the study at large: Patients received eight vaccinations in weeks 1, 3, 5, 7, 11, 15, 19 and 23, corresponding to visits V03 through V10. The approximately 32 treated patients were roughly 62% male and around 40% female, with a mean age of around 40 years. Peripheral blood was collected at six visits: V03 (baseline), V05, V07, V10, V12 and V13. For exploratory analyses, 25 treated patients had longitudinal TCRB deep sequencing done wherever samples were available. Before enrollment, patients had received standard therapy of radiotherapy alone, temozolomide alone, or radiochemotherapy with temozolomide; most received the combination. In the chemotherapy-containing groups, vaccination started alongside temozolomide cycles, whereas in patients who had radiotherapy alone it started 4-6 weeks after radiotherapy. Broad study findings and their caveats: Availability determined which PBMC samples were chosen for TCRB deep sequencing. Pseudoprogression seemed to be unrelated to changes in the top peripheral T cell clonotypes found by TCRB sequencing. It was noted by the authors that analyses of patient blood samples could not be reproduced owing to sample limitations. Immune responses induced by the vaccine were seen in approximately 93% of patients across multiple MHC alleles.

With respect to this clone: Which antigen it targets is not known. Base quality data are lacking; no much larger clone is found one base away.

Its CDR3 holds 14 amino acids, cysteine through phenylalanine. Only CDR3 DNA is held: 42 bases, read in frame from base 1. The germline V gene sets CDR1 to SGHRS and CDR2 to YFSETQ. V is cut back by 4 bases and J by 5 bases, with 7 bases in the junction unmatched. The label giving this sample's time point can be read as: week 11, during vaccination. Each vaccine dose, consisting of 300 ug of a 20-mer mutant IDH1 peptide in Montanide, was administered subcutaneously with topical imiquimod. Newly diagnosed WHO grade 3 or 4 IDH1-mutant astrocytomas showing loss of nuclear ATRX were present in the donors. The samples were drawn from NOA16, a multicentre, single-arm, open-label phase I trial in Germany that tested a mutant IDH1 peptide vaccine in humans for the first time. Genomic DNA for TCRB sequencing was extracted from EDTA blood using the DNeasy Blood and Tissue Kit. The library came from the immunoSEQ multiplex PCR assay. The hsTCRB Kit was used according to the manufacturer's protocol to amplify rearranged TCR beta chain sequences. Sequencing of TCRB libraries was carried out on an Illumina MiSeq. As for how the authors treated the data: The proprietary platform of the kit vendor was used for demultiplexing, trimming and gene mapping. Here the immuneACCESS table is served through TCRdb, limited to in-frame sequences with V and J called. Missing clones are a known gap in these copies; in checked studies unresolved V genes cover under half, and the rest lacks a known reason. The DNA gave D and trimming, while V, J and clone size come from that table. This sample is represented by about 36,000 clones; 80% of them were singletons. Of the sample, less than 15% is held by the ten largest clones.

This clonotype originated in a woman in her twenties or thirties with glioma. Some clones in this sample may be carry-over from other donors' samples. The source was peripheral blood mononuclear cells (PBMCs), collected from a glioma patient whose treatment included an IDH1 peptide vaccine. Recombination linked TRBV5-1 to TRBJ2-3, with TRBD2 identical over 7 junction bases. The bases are TGCGCCAGCAGCCAATTACCGGGGGGAGATACGCAGTATTTT. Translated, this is CASSQLPGGDTQYF.